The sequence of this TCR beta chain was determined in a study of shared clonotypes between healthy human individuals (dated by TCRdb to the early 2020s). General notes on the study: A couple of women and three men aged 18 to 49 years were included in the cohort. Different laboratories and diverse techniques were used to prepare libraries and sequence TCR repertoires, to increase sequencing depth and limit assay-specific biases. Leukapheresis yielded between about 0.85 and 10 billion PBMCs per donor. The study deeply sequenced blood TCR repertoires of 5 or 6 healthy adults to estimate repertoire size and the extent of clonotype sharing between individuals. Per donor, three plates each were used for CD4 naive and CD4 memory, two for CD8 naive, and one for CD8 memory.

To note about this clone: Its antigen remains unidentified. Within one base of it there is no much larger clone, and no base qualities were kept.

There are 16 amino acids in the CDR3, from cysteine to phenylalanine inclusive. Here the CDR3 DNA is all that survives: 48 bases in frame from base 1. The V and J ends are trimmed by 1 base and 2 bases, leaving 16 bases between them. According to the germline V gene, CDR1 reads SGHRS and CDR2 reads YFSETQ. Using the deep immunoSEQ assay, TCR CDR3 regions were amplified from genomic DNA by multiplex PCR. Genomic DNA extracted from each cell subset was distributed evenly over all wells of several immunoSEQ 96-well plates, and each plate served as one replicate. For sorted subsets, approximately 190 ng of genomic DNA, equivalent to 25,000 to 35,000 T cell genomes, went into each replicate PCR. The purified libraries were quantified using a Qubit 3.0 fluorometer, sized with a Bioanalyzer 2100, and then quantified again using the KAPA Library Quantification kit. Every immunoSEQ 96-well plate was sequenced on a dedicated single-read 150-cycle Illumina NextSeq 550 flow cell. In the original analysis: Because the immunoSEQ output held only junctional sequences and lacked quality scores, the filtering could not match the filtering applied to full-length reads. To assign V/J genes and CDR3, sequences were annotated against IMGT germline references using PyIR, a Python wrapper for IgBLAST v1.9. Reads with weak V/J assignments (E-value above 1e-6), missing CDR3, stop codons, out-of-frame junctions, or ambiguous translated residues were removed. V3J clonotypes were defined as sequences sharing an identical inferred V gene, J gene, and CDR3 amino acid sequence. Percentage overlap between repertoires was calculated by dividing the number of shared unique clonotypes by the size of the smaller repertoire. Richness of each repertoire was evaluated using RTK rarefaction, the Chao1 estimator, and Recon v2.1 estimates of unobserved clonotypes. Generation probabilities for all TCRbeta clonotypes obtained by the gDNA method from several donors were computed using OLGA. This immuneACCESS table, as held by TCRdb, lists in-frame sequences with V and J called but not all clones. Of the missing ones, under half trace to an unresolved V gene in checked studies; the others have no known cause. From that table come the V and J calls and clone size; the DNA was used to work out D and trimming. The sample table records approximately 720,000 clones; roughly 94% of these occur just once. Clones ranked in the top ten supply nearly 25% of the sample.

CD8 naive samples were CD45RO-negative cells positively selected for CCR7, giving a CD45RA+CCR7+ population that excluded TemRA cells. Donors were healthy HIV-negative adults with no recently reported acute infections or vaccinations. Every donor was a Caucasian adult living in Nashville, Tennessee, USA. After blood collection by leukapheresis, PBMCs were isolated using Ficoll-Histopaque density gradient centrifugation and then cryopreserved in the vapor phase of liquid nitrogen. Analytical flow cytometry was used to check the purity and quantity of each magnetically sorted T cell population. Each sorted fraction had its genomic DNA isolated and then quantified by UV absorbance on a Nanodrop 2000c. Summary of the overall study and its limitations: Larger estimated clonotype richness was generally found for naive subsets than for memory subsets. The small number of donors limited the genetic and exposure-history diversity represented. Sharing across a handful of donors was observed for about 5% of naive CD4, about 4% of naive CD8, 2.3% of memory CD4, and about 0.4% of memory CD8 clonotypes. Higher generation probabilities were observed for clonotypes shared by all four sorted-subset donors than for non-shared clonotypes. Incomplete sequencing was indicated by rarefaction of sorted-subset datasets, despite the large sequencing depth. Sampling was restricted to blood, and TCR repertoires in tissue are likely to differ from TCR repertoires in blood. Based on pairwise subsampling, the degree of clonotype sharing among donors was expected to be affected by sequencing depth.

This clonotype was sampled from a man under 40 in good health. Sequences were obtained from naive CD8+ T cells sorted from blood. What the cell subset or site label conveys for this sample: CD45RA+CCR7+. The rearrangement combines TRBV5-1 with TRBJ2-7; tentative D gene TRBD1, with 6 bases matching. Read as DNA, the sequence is TGCGCCAGCAGCTTGAGGAGACTAACAGGGACCTACGAGCAGTACTTC. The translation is CASSLRRLTGTYEQYF. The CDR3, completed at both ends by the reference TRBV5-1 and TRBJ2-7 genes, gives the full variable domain KAGVTQTPRYLIKTRGQQVTLSCSPISGHRSVSWYQQTPGQGLQFLFEYFSETQRNKGNFPGRFSGRQFSNSRSEMNVSTLELGDSALYLCASSLRRLTGTYEQYFGPGTRLTVT.